This TCR beta chain came from a study of blood T cell repertoires in COVID-19. V dropped 5 bases and J dropped 9 bases, with 14 bases sitting between them. This CDR3 contains 12 residues. Generated by immunoSEQ multiplex PCR, the TCRdb table keeps only in-frame clones and is missing some. The table shows about 180,000 clones, with 85% to 90% occurring only once. Sequenced sample: PBMCs or T cells enriched from blood (not recorded which). The chain couples TRBV12-3 or TRBV12-4 to TRBJ2-7; TRBD1 is a possible D gene (6 bases). The clonotype originates from a woman in her thirties or forties with acute COVID-19. CDR3 amino acids: CASSQRTAVQYF. The CDR3 DNA reads TGTGCCAGCAGTCAAAGGACAGCCGTGCAGTACTTC.